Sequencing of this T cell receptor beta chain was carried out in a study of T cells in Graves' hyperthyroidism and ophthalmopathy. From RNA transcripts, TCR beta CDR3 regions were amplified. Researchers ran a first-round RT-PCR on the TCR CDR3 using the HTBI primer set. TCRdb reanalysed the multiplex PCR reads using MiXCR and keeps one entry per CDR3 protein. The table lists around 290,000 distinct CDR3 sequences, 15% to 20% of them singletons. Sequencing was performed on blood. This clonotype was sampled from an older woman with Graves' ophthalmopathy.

CDR3 sequence reads: CASSYGSLGELFF. CDR3 bases: TGTGCCAGCAGTTACGGAAGCCTCGGGGAGCTGTTTTTT. The chain carries TRBV6-2 or TRBV6-3 and TRBJ2-2; D call uncertain. The germline CDR1 and CDR2 sequences are MNHEY and SVGEGT. This CDR3 region has 13 residues. Trimming removed 2 bases at V and 7 bases at J, with 8 bases between.